Each of the 4 T cell receptor beta chains below was sequenced from the same sample in a study of cytotoxic CD8 clonotypes in ibrutinib-treated CLL. Method: immunoSEQ multiplex PCR; TCRdb's copy keeps in-frame clones and lacks some. The top ten clones hold under 30% of a sample with 15,000 to 20,000 clones, roughly 60% of them seen once. Sequenced here: PBMCs, sampled after 12 months of ibrutinib treatment. These receptors were taken from a human donor with chronic lymphocytic leukemia.

The chain links TRBV9 to TRBJ1-3, with D hard to call. This CDR3 has 15 residues. The germline V gene encodes CDR1 SGDLS and CDR2 YYNGEE. V lost 0 bases and J 0 bases, leaving 7 bases between the germline ends. The CDR3 here is CASSVARNSGNTIYF. CDR3 coding DNA: TGTGCCAGCAGCGTAGCCCGGAACTCTGGAAACACCATATATTTT.

The chain employs TRBV28 and TRBJ2-7, with unresolved D. Trimming cost V 5 bases and J 0 bases, with 11 bases left between them. Looked up from germline, CDR1 is MDHEN and CDR2 is SYDVKM. This CDR3 is 14 amino acids long. The CDR3 DNA follows: TGTGCCAGCAGTGCCCCACCTAACTCCTACGAGCAGTACTTC. This gives the protein CASSAPPNSYEQYF.

The V gene is TRBV11-3, the J gene TRBJ2-7; weak D call: TRBD2 (7 bases). The CDR3 length is 13 residues. Trimming stripped 5 bases from V and 6 bases from J, with 14 bases between. Germline lookup yields CDR1 SGHNT and CDR2 YENEEA. CDR3 sequence (DNA): TGTGCCAGCAGCAAGGGGGGGCGCGGCGAGCAGTACTTC. Encoded protein: CASSKGGRGEQYF.

Only one count was recorded for this clone. The V gene is TRBV7-2, the J gene TRBJ2-3; no reliable D call. V lost 4 bases and J 6 bases, leaving 8 bases between the germline ends. The germline V gene has CDR1 SGHTA and CDR2 FQGNSA. The CDR3 totals 12 residues. For the CDR3, the DNA is TGTGCCAGCAGCTCCTATGGGGATACGCAGTATTTT. Translated: CASSSYGDTQYF. The full variable domain, in which reference TRBV7-2 and TRBJ2-3 provide the parts outside the CDR3, is GAGVSQSPSNKVTEKGKDVELRCDPISGHTALYWYRQSLGQGLEFLIYFQGNSAPDKSGLPSDRFSAERTGGSVSTLTIQRTQQEDSAVYLCASSSYGDTQYFGPGTRLTVL.